Listed below are T cell receptor beta chains from one sample, sequenced in a study of T-cell memory formation after mild COVID-19. TCRdb independently ran MiXCR on the 5' RACE reads; one entry per CDR3 protein. The sample includes about 340,000 distinct CDR3 sequences, less than 20% of them seen just once. Sequencing used PBMCs or a T cell subset sorted from them (not recorded which). These receptors were taken from a man between 18 and 29 years old who had mild COVID-19 (a few samples of this study predate the infection). Cell type and time point are not known. Each CDR3 is given with its conserved first and last residue. Fields, in order: clone size, D gene, V gene, J gene, CDR3 protein. The D gene is left open where the match is weak. Clone size is given for some rows only: seen once, a few or many times, or a class if the clone is expanded.

>-|TRBD1|TRBV7-2|TRBJ2-5
CASSLMRDRGETQYF
>-|-|TRBV6-1|TRBJ2-2
CASRVRGSTGELFF
>-|TRBD1|TRBV5-1|TRBJ2-6
CASSSTGDGANVLTF
>few|-|TRBV6-2/TRBV6-3|TRBJ2-3
CASGSFSTDTQYF
>-|-|TRBV7-3|TRBJ1-5
CASSHPRPSNQPQHF
>-|TRBD1|TRBV5-6|TRBJ1-2
CASRFNTGGGYGYTF
>-|-|TRBV7-3|TRBJ1-1
CASSIFGGTEAFF
>few|-|TRBV12-3/TRBV12-4|TRBJ1-2
CASSLAAKGYGYTF
>few|-|TRBV21-1|TRBJ1-1
CASSLRDREGTEAFF
>many|-|TRBV4-3|TRBJ2-6
CASSQDSPSGANVLTF
>few|-|TRBV6-5|TRBJ1-5
CASRGLGFDQPQHF
>few|-|TRBV20-1|TRBJ2-7
CSARSDSEQYF
>-|-|TRBV15|TRBJ2-3
CATSSSRTTDTQYF
>-|TRBD2|TRBV10-3|TRBJ2-7
CAMSRGETYEQYF
>-|-|TRBV5-1|TRBJ1-1
CASSLANGWGTEAFF
>many|-|TRBV5-5|TRBJ2-2
CASRWEVATGELFF
>-|-|TRBV5-1|TRBJ1-2
CASSLGSTDYGYTF
>-|-|TRBV12-3/TRBV12-4|TRBJ2-7
CASSPPDRLPYF
>few|-|TRBV11-1|TRBJ2-4
CASSISGAENIQYF
>-|TRBD1|TRBV2|TRBJ1-1
CATGQGNTEAFF
>-|TRBD2|TRBV20-1|TRBJ2-3
CSAPGLAGGPSWTDTQYF
>few|-|TRBV4-2|TRBJ2-5
CASSQEPFMDGMETQYF
>-|TRBD2|TRBV5-1|TRBJ2-1
CASSLLAGSSYNEQFF
>few|-|TRBV9|TRBJ2-2
CASSVHQAMTDTGELFF
>-|TRBD1|TRBV5-1|TRBJ2-7
CASSLMRDRGYEQYF
>-|TRBD2|TRBV11-3|TRBJ2-2
CASSRTREAGELFF
>-|TRBD2|TRBV6-5|TRBJ2-2
CASSRFASGGDSGELFF
>few|TRBD1|TRBV6-5|TRBJ2-2
CASSLTGGGLNTGELFF
>-|-|TRBV5-1|TRBJ1-1
CASSLVTGAEAFF
>-|-|TRBV28|TRBJ2-3
CASSLFAGPQDTQYF
>few|-|TRBV4-1|TRBJ2-1
CASSQENRGGYNEQFF
>few|-|TRBV11-2|TRBJ1-2
CASTPGTGRTYNYGYTF
>many|TRBD1|TRBV7-3|TRBJ2-2
CASSLDRAGGELFF
>-|TRBD1|TRBV14|TRBJ1-3
CASSQYKGARGNTIYF
>many|TRBD1|TRBV5-1|TRBJ1-1
CASRADRGLTEAFF
>few|-|TRBV14|TRBJ1-2
CASSPADYGYTF
>-|TRBD2|TRBV7-3|TRBJ2-1
CASSPTPGLAVNEQFF
>-|-|TRBV5-4|TRBJ2-1
CASSPGLGGDNEQFF
>-|TRBD1|TRBV7-2|TRBJ2-7
CASSAYRGRIEQYF
>-|TRBD2|TRBV4-2|TRBJ2-5
CASSQSSGGASETQYF
>few|-|TRBV7-2|TRBJ2-2
CASSLKIGELFF
>few|TRBD2|TRBV7-3|TRBJ2-1
CASSYVGGDNEQFF
>many|-|TRBV5-1|TRBJ2-7
CASSLGPALGEQYF
>-|-|TRBV10-3|TRBJ1-5
CAIKGGTDQPQHF
>-|TRBD1|TRBV2|TRBJ2-5
CAVLAGTGGRGETQYF
>few|TRBD1|TRBV15|TRBJ1-1
CATSNDRGAFF
>-|-|TRBV20-1|TRBJ2-3
CSVAPAGRAQYF
>once|TRBD1|TRBV7-9|TRBJ1-2
CASSLPQTGPSEGYTF
>-|TRBD1|TRBV7-9|TRBJ1-5
CASSLAPDRDEYQPQHF
>-|-|TRBV7-9|TRBJ1-2
CASSFGSEIGGYTF
>few|TRBD1|TRBV24-1|TRBJ2-2
CATSDSTGGGTGELFF
>-|TRBD2|TRBV4-1|TRBJ2-3
CASSQVISSGVQYF
>few|-|TRBV7-9|TRBJ2-5
CASSLAQGLETQYF